The 20 T cell receptor beta chains in this list originate from one sample, sequenced in a study of response to subunit inactivated influenza vaccine. In TCRdb, the RT-PCR reads were re-called with MiXCR into one record per CDR3 protein. Seen here are roughly 150,000 distinct CDR3 sequences, around 9.9% observed once, and the top ten hold around an eighth. The material sequenced was non-naive T cells sorted from PBMCs, taken more than 35 days after vaccination. The receptor source for this set is a man between 50 and 59 years old who received an inactivated influenza vaccine.

The sample holds many counts of this clonotype. The J gene is TRBJ1-6, the V gene TRBV18, with D tentatively TRBD1 (6 bases). The V end lost 3 bases, the J end lost 15 bases, and 15 bases lay between the germline ends. Per germline, CDR1 KGHSH and CDR2 LQKENI. The CDR3 is made up of 13 amino acids. CDR3 region: CASSPNPRDNLHF. CDR3 sequence (DNA): TGTGCCAGCTCACCCAATCCCCGGGACAACCTCCACTTT.

This clonotype was detected only a few times. The chain uses TRBV3-1 and TRBJ2-6; 9 bases line up with TRBD1. The V and J ends lost 6 bases and 4 bases, in that order; junction bases with no gene match: 7. This CDR3 contains 16 residues. Germline V gives CDR1 LGHDT, CDR2 YNNKEL (reference sequence). The CDR3, as DNA: TGTGCCAGCAGACAAACAGGGGGCGCGGGGGCCAACGTCCTGACTTTC. Amino acids: CASRQTGGAGANVLTF. The whole variable domain, filled in from reference TRBV3-1 and TRBJ2-6, reads DTAVSQTPKYLVTQMGNDKSIKCEQNLGHDTMYWYKQDSKKFLKIMFSYNNKELIINETVPNRFSPKSPDKAHLNLHINSLELGDSAVYFCASRQTGGAGANVLTFGAGSRLTVL.

This clonotype came up a few times. The rearrangement joins TRBV5-1 to TRBJ2-2, with 9 bases fitting TRBD1. CDR1 SGHRS and CDR2 YFSETQ come from the germline V gene. The CDR3 is 14 residues long. V lost 6 bases to trimming and J lost 10 bases; unmatched junction nucleotides: 10. CDR3 DNA: TGCGCCAGCAACATGGACAGGGGCGGATTGGAGCTGTTTTTT. This translates into CASNMDRGGLELFF.

This clonotype was seen a few times. The V gene is TRBV12-3 or TRBV12-4, the J gene TRBJ2-2; 9 bases fit TRBD1. CDR3 length equals 16 residues. Losses at the gene ends were 5 bases for V and 5 bases for J; bases not matched to a gene: 9. The CDR3 nucleotides read TGTGCCAGCAGTCTCTCCGGGACAGGGCGTACCGGGGAGCTGTTTTTT. Translated, it gives CASSLSGTGRTGELFF.

This clonotype was recorded a few times. The genes are TRBV3-1 and TRBJ1-6; D possibly corresponds to TRBD1 (5 bases). The germline CDR1 and CDR2 sequences are LGHDT and YNNKEL (reference sequence). This CDR3 has 14 amino acids. V dropped 1 base and J dropped 7 bases, with 8 bases sitting between them. CDR3 amino acids: CASSQGQRNSPLHF. The CDR3 DNA reads TGTGCCAGCAGCCAAGGACAGAGGAATTCACCCCTCCACTTT.

There are a few counts of this clonotype. The chain recombines TRBV2 with TRBJ2-7, with no clear D. The germline CDR1 and CDR2 sequences are SNHLY and FYNNEI. This CDR3 has 17 residues. Trimming pared 4 bases from V and 3 bases from J, leaving 22 bases between. CDR3 region: CASSGFLGDPPLYEQYF. CDR3 nucleotide sequence: TGTGCCAGCAGTGGTTTTCTAGGAGACCCACCCCTCTACGAGCAGTACTTC.

This chain connects TRBV7-9 to TRBJ2-6, with D perhaps matching TRBD1 (6 bases). CDR1 is SEHNR, CDR2 FQNEAQ, per germline (reference sequence). CDR3 length equals 14 residues. The DNA of the CDR3 is TGTGCGACAGGACCTTTCTCTGGGGCCAACGTCCTGACTTTC. As protein: CATGPFSGANVLTF.

The chain couples TRBV29-1 to TRBJ1-4, with D maybe TRBD1 (6 bases). V lost 7 bases, J lost 7 bases, and 16 bases lay in between. Germline CDR1 reads SQVTM; CDR2 reads ANQGSEA. This CDR3 contains 13 residues. CDR3 in amino acids: CSAKDSGSEKLFF. The CDR3 DNA reads as TGCAGCGCGAAGGACAGTGGTAGTGAAAAACTGTTTTTT.

J is TRBJ2-3 and V is TRBV20-1; D not certain. The ends were cut back, 3 bases at V and 1 base at J, with 11 bases in the middle. The CDR3 has 14 amino acids. Looked up from germline, CDR1 is DFQATT and CDR2 is SNEGSKA (reference sequence). As DNA, the CDR3 is TGCAGTGCTAGGCGTGGGATCGGCACAGATACGCAGTATTTT. Amino acids: CSARRGIGTDTQYF.

The V call is TRBV5-1, the J call TRBJ2-5, with D hard to call. V was pared by 0 bases and J by 2 bases, with 8 bases between. Germline V gives CDR1 SGHRS, CDR2 YFSETQ. This CDR3 region has 14 residues. The CDR3 nucleotides read TGCGCCAGCAGCTTGGTTTCAGTACAAGAGACCCAGTACTTC. It translates to CASSLVSVQETQYF.

There are many counts of this clonotype. The rearrangement uses TRBV12-3 or TRBV12-4 and TRBJ1-2; D gene unclear. CDR3 length: 13 residues. Deletions cut 8 bases from V and 3 bases from J, with 13 bases between. CDR3 nucleotide sequence: TGTGCCAGCCGCAGGCTGGGAGACTATGGCTACACCTTC. Its translation: CASRRLGDYGYTF.

This clonotype was picked up many times. The rearrangement links TRBV28 to TRBJ1-5; perhaps TRBD1 as D (6 bases). This CDR3 is built from 15 residues. V lost 7 bases, J lost 6 bases, and 19 bases lay in between. The germline gives CDR1 MDHEN, CDR2 SYDVKM. The CDR3 protein is CASIPLGGAGQPQHF. CDR3 nucleotides: TGTGCCAGCATCCCCTTGGGGGGCGCGGGTCAGCCCCAGCATTTT.

This clonotype was picked up many times. The gene calls are TRBV5-1 and TRBJ1-1, with 10 bases matching TRBD1. This CDR3 region has 16 residues. The ends lost 1 base at V and 1 base at J; junction bases unmatched: 4. Germline CDR1 is SGHRS and CDR2 is YFSETQ. This CDR3 is CASSLRTGGRNTEAFF. DNA of the CDR3: TGCGCCAGCAGCTTGAGGACAGGGGGTCGGAACACTGAAGCTTTCTTT.

The V and J genes are TRBV29-1 and TRBJ2-5; no reliable D call. V lost 7 bases, J lost 1 base, and 10 bases lay in between. Per the germline V gene, CDR1 is SQVTM and CDR2 is ANQGSEA. The CDR3 is 12 amino acids. The CDR3 nucleotides read TGCAGCGGGCGAGATCCCCAAGAGACCCAGTACTTC. As protein: CSGRDPQETQYF.

This clonotype was recorded once. The J gene is TRBJ1-1, the V gene TRBV12-3 or TRBV12-4; 8 bases line up with TRBD1. This CDR3 has 18 residues. CDR3 region: CTLSFGRGRGFGNTEAFF. CDR3 DNA: TGTACCCTCAGTTTCGGCAGGGGGCGAGGATTTGGGAACACTGAAGCTTTCTTT.

This clonotype was seen repeatedly, ten times or more. V and J are TRBV2 and TRBJ2-2, with D maybe TRBD2 (7 bases). CDR1 and CDR2 from the germline V gene are SNHLY and FYNNEI. Trimming removed 1 base at V and 4 bases at J, with 13 bases between. This CDR3 is 16 amino acids long. The CDR3 bases are TGTGCCAGCAGTGAAGGTCGGGGGGCCGGCACCGGGGAGCTGTTTTTT. It is translated as CASSEGRGAGTGELFF.

This clonotype was detected a few times. The chain uses TRBV10-3 and TRBJ2-7; TRBD2 might be the D (5 bases). The CDR3 runs 11 residues. The V gene lost 4 bases and the J gene lost 4 bases, with 5 bases spanning the gap. Germline CDR1 and CDR2: ENHRY and SYGVKD. CDR3 protein: CAISGGYEQYF. For the CDR3, the DNA is TGTGCCATCAGTGGAGGGTACGAGCAGTACTTC.

This clonotype was found a few times. The rearrangement links TRBV7-9 to TRBJ1-3; no reliable D call. Germline CDR1 and CDR2: SEHNR and FQNEAQ (reference sequence). CDR3 length equals 16 residues. Trimming cost V 0 bases and J 5 bases, with 14 bases left between them. The CDR3 spells CASSLARRSRRNTIYF. In nucleotides, the CDR3 is TGTGCCAGCAGCTTAGCGCGGCGGAGTCGACGAAACACCATATATTTT.

This clonotype was picked up many times. The chain combines TRBV12-3 or TRBV12-4 with TRBJ2-5, with 8 nucleotides matching TRBD2. V was pared by 7 bases and J by 5 bases, with 3 bases of the junction left unmatched. The CDR3 has 12 amino acids. CDR3 region: CASTGGAETQYF. The CDR3, as DNA: TGTGCCAGCACCGGGGGGGCGGAGACCCAGTACTTC.

In its sample, this clonotype was seen a few times. The chain recombines TRBV28 with TRBJ2-1, with D perhaps being TRBD1 or TRBD2 (5 bases each). The CDR3 covers 12 residues. Looked up from germline, CDR1 is MDHEN and CDR2 is SYDVKM. V shed 10 bases and J shed 9 bases, with 16 bases lying between them. The CDR3 here is CATGTLTPEQFF. CDR3 DNA sequence: TGTGCCACTGGGACCCTTACACCTGAGCAGTTCTTC. The whole variable domain, remainder taken from reference TRBV28 and TRBJ2-1, is DVKVTQSSRYLVKRTGEKVFLECVQDMDHENMFWYRQDPGLGLRLIYFSYDVKMKEKGDIPEGYSVSREKKERFSLILESASTNQTSMYLCATGTLTPEQFFGPGTRLTVL.